The rows below give T cell receptor beta chains drawn from one sample of a study of neoadjuvant nivolumab and ipilimumab in lung cancer. The assay was immunoSEQ multiplex PCR, and TCRdb's table has in-frame clones only and misses some. This table holds roughly 6,200 clones, 65% found once. Here the sequenced sample was tumor tissue, taken after neoadjuvant nivolumab, alone or with ipilimumab, at or shortly before surgery. Every receptor here comes from an adult with non-small cell lung cancer. Both conserved end residues are part of each CDR3. D genes are given only for firm matches. Some rows have no size entry. The others give once, few or many, or a class for an expanded clone.

V	D	J	size	DNA	CDR3
TRBV10-3	.	TRBJ1-5	.	TGTGCCATCAGTGACCCTAGCAATCAGCCCCAGCATTTT	CAISDPSNQPQHF
TRBV7-9	.	TRBJ2-5	.	TGTGCCAGCAGCTTAAATGGGGGAGAGACCCAGTACTTC	CASSLNGGETQYF
TRBV5-1	.	TRBJ2-5	.	TGCGCCAGCAGCTTAACAGGGAACGAAGAGACCCAGTACTTC	CASSLTGNEETQYF
TRBV4-1	.	TRBJ2-6	.	TGCGCCAGCAGCCAAGATATTCGGGGAACTGGGGCCAACGTCCTGACTTTC	CASSQDIRGTGANVLTF
TRBV5-4	TRBD2	TRBJ2-5	.	TGTGCCAGCAGCTGGACTAGCGGGAGTCAAGAGACCCAGTACTTC	CASSWTSGSQETQYF
TRBV29-1	.	TRBJ2-3	.	TGCAGCGTTGATCCTGAGTATGGCACAGATACGCAGTATTTT	CSVDPEYGTDTQYF
TRBV11-2	.	TRBJ2-1	.	TGTGCCAGCAGCTTAGAAAGCTCCTACAATGAGCAGTTCTTC	CASSLESSYNEQFF
TRBV5-4	.	TRBJ2-3	once	TGTGCCAGCGCCAGGGAGGGGGGCACAGATACGCAGTATTTT	CASAREGGTDTQYF
TRBV5-1	TRBD2	TRBJ2-2	few	TGCGCCAGCAGCTTTACCGGGACTAGCGGAGGGAACACCGGGGAGCTGTTTTTT	CASSFTGTSGGNTGELFF
TRBV2	TRBD2	TRBJ2-1	.	TGTGCCACCACACGACTAGCGGGAGGAGACAATGAGCAGTTCTTC	CATTRLAGGDNEQFF
TRBV28	TRBD2	TRBJ2-1	.	TGTGCCAGCAGTTCGGGACTAGCGGACCAGTTCTTC	CASSSGLADQFF
TRBV30	.	TRBJ2-2	.	TGTGCCTGGAGTGTACGGGTGTCAACGAACACCGGGGAGCTGTTTTTT	CAWSVRVSTNTGELFF
TRBV19	.	TRBJ1-1	.	TGTGCCAGTATAGGAGGGATGGTGAACACTGAAGCTTTCTTT	CASIGGMVNTEAFF
TRBV7-9	.	TRBJ2-3	.	TGTGCCAGCAGCTTAGCCCAGAGAGGGCGGGATACGCAGTATTTT	CASSLAQRGRDTQYF
TRBV10-3	TRBD1	TRBJ1-2	.	TGTGCCATCAGTGGTCGGGACAGGGCCTATGGCTACACCTTC	CAISGRDRAYGYTF
TRBV29-1	.	TRBJ1-1	.	TGCAGCGTTGTAGCAACGAACACTGAAGCTTTCTTT	CSVVATNTEAFF
TRBV5-1	TRBD1	TRBJ2-6	.	TGCGCCAGCGGGCGGACAGGGGGCGGTGGGGCCAACGTCCTGACTTTC	CASGRTGGGGANVLTF
TRBV30	TRBD2	TRBJ2-5	few	TGTGCCTGGAGTAGGACTAGCGGGAGGGCGGAGACCCAGTACTTC	CAWSRTSGRAETQYF
TRBV5-1	.	TRBJ2-2	.	TGCGCCAGCAGCTTGGCAGGGGCGAGGAACACCGGGGAGCTGTTTTTT	CASSLAGARNTGELFF
TRBV6-6	TRBD1	TRBJ2-7	once	TGTGCCAGCACCTTGACAGGGATCTACGAGCAGTACTTC	CASTLTGIYEQYF
TRBV2	TRBD1	TRBJ1-2	.	TGTGCCAGCAGTGGACAGGGACCCTATGGCTACACCTTC	CASSGQGPYGYTF
TRBV6-1	.	TRBJ2-3	.	TGTGCCAGCAGTGAATCGGTTAGCACAGATACGCAGTATTTT	CASSESVSTDTQYF
TRBV6-1	TRBD2	TRBJ2-7	.	TGTGCCAGCACCATAGCGGGAGTGAGGTACGAGCAGTACTTC	CASTIAGVRYEQYF
TRBV11-2	.	TRBJ1-1	.	TGTGCCAGCAGCTTTGCCGGGACAGAAGCTTTCTTT	CASSFAGTEAFF
TRBV7-7	.	TRBJ2-1	.	TGTGCTAGCAGCACCGGGATATCTTCGAATGAGCAGTTCTTC	CASSTGISSNEQFF
TRBV4-2	TRBD1	TRBJ2-7	.	TGTGCCAGCAGCCAGACCGGGACAGGTACTGAGGAGCAGTACTTC	CASSQTGTGTEEQYF
TRBV5-8	TRBD1	TRBJ1-2	few	TGTGCCAGCAGGGCAGGGGGCTATGGCTACACCTTC	CASRAGGYGYTF
TRBV11-3	.	TRBJ2-5	.	TGTGCCAGCAGCTTATACTGGGGGGAGACCCAGTACTTC	CASSLYWGETQYF
TRBV2	.	TRBJ2-3	few	TGTGCCAGCAGTGCTAACTCTCGGGCAGATACGCAGTATTTT	CASSANSRADTQYF
TRBV7-1	.	TRBJ2-7	.	TGTGCCAGCAGCTTAGGGGGCCGGCTAGCGTACGAGCAGTACTTC	CASSLGGRLAYEQYF
TRBV4-2	.	TRBJ1-5	.	TGTGCCAGCAGCCAAGAAGCCCAGGGTAGCAATCAGCCCCAGCATTTT	CASSQEAQGSNQPQHF
TRBV27	.	TRBJ1-5	.	TGTGCCAGCAAGCGGGGTGAGGAACCCCAGCATTTT	CASKRGEEPQHF
TRBV6-5	.	TRBJ2-7	once	TGTGCCAGCACCTTCCGGTACGAGCAGTACTTC	CASTFRYEQYF
TRBV7-7	.	TRBJ1-4	few	TGTGCCAGCAGCTCCGACTTCGGGGAAAAACTGTTTTTT	CASSSDFGEKLFF
TRBV27	.	TRBJ2-5	.	TGTGCCAGCAGTTTAGGGTCGGCAGGGAGGTTAGAGACCCAGTACTTC	CASSLGSAGRLETQYF
TRBV7-2	.	TRBJ2-3	.	TGTGCCAGCAGCTTAGAAGGGCCAGATACGCAGTATTTT	CASSLEGPDTQYF
TRBV30	TRBD1	TRBJ2-2	.	TGTGCCTGGAGTGTAACAGGGGACACCGGGGAGCTGTTTTTT	CAWSVTGDTGELFF
TRBV27	.	TRBJ1-1	.	TGTGCCAGCAGCTTGTTGTGGGGGACTGAAGCTTTCTTT	CASSLLWGTEAFF
TRBV2	TRBD2	TRBJ2-5	.	TGTGCCAGCGTAGGGACTAGCGGGAGGGAGACCCAGTACTTC	CASVGTSGRETQYF
TRBV7-8	TRBD2	TRBJ2-7	.	TGTGCCAGCAGCAAGGGAGGGCCCCACGAGCAGTACTTC	CASSKGGPHEQYF
TRBV5-5	.	TRBJ2-2	.	TGTGCCAGCAGCTTGGAACCCCAGTCCGGGGAGCTGTTTTTT	CASSLEPQSGELFF
TRBV2	.	TRBJ1-4	.	TGTGCCAGCAGGCCGGGACCGAGTAATGAAAAACTGTTTTTT	CASRPGPSNEKLFF
TRBV10-3	.	TRBJ1-2	.	TGTGCCATCAGTGAGACCGGGACTGGGAGGAAAGGCTACACCTTC	CAISETGTGRKGYTF
TRBV2	.	TRBJ2-5	.	TGTGCCAGCAGTGGCAGGCTAACGTTCCAAGAGACCCAGTACTTC	CASSGRLTFQETQYF
TRBV6-1	TRBD1	TRBJ1-1	.	TGTGCCAGCAGTACGACAGGGGGGAACACTGAAGCTTTCTTT	CASSTTGGNTEAFF
TRBV7-2	.	TRBJ2-5	medium-sized	TGTGCCAGCAGCTTCGGACAGTCCAAGTGGGCCCAGTACTTC	CASSFGQSKWAQYF
TRBV6-1	.	TRBJ1-5	once	TGTGCCAGCAAAACTGATTATCAGCCCCAGCATTTT	CASKTDYQPQHF
TRBV11-2	.	TRBJ1-4	few	TGTGCCAGCAGCTTAGAGGAGGGCAGGCCAGAAAAACTGTTTTTT	CASSLEEGRPEKLFF
TRBV11-2	TRBD1	TRBJ1-2	.	TGTGCCAGCAGCCAGGGGGCTGGCTATGGCTACACCTTC	CASSQGAGYGYTF